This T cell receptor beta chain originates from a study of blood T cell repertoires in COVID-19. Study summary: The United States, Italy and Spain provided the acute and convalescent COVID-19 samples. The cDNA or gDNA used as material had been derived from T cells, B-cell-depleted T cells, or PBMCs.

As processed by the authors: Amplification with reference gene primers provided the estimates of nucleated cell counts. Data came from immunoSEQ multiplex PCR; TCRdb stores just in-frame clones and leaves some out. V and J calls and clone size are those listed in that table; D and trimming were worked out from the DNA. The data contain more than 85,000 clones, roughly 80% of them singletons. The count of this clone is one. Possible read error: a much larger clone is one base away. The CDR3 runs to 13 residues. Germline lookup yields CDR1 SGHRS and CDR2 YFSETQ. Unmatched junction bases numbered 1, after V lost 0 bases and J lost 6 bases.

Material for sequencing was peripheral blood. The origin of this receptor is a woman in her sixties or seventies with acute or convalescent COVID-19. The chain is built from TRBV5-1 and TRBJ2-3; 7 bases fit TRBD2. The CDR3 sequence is CASSLGTRDTQYF. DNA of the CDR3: TGCGCCAGCAGCTTGGGGACTAGGGATACGCAGTATTTT.